At least ten counts were recorded for the clone carrying this T cell receptor (beta chain). The target antigen is unknown. These data come from a study of CD8+CD57+ T cells in acquired aplastic anemia. Study-wide results and caveats: Roughly 27 sequences, all CD8+ CDR3, were shared between patients and controls. Patients and healthy controls showed no significant CD8+ Simpson's diversity difference.

The use of genomic DNA as template underpinned the TCR beta VDJ and CDR3 profiling. MiXCR was run by TCRdb on the reads, yielding one entry per CDR3 protein. The sample carries more than 250,000 distinct CDR3 sequences, 45% to 65% recorded once. Unmatched junction bases numbered 2, after V lost 2 bases and J lost 5 bases. Looked up from germline, CDR1 is KGHDR and CDR2 is SFDVKD. CDR3 length: 13 amino acids. This chain joins TRBV24-1 and TRBJ2-7; 7 bases line up with TRBD1. The specimen sequenced was sorted CD4+, CD8+, or CD8+CD57+ T cells (not recorded which) from PBMCs. The receptor was isolated from a human donor with severe aplastic anemia or a healthy control (not recorded which). The CDR3 DNA reads TGTGCCACCAGTGATTGGCAGGGGGACGAGCAGTACTTC. It codes for CATSDWQGDEQYF.